This T cell receptor (beta chain) was retrieved from a study of identical twins. This clonotype occurred once. A read error is possible here, since a much larger clone lies one base away. TCRdb redid the calling of the 5' RACE reads with MiXCR, one entry per CDR3 protein. This table has 1.5 million or so distinct CDR3 sequences, under 35% appearing once. CDR3 length: 17 residues. Per germline, CDR1 LGHNA and CDR2 YNFKEQ. V shed 4 bases and J 5 bases; nucleotides not matched to a gene: 12. The V and J genes are TRBV4-2 and TRBJ2-1; 9 nucleotides align to TRBD2. The source of this sequence is a newborn girl in good health. The sequenced material came from cord blood. The CDR3 reads CASSPTQRGGVNNEQFF. CDR3 sequence (DNA): TGTGCCAGCAGCCCTACACAGCGCGGGGGGGTCAACAATGAGCAGTTCTTC.